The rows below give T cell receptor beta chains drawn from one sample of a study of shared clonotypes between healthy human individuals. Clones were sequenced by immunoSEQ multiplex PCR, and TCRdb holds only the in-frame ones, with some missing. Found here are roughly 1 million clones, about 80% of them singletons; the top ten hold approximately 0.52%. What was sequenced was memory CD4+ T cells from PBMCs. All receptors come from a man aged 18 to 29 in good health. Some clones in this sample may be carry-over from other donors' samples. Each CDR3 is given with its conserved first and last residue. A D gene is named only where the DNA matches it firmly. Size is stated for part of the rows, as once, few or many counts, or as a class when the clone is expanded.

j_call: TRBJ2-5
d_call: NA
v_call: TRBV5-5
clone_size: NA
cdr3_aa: CASSLGVSPFQETQYF
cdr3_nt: TGTGCCAGCAGCTTGGGGGTTAGCCCTTTCCAAGAGACCCAGTACTTC

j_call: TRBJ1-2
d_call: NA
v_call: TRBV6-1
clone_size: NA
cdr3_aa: CASSKQVFYGYTF
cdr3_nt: TGTGCCAGCAGTAAACAGGTATTCTATGGCTACACCTTC

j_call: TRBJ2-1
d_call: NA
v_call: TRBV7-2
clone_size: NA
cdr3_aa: CASSLALGDTYNEQFF
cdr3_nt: TGTGCCAGCAGCTTAGCGTTGGGTGACACATACAATGAGCAGTTCTTC

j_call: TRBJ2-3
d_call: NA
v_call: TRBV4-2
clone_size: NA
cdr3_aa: CASSQYRETDTQYF
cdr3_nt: TGTGCCAGCAGCCAATACCGGGAGACAGATACGCAGTATTTT

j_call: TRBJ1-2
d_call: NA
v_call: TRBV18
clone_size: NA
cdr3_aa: CASSPLPDINYGYTF
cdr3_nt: TGTGCCAGCTCACCACTCCCGGATATTAACTATGGCTACACCTTC

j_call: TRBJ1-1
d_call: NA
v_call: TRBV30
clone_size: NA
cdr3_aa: CAWSTDQCTEAFF
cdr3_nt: TGTGCCTGGAGTACCGACCAATGCACTGAAGCTTTCTTT

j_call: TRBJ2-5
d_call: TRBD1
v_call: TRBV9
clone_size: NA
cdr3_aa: CASSVGTGYQETQYF
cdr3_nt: TGTGCCAGCAGCGTAGGGACAGGGTACCAAGAGACCCAGTACTTC

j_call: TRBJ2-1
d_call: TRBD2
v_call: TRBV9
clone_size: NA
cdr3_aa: CASSVPPRAGGVDEQFF
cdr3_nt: TGTGCCAGCAGCGTACCACCCAGGGCGGGAGGGGTTGATGAGCAGTTCTTC

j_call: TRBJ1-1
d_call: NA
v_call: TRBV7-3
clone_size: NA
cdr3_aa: CASSLSGGTEAFF
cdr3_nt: TGTGCCAGCAGCTTATCGGGGGGCACTGAAGCTTTCTTT

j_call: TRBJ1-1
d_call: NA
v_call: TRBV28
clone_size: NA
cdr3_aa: CASSAPRQYLDTEAFF
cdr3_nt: TGTGCCAGCAGTGCACCCCGACAGTATTTGGACACTGAAGCTTTCTTT

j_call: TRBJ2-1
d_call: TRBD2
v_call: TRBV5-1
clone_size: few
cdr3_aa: CASAEAGGTYNEQFF
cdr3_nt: TGCGCCAGCGCAGAGGCGGGAGGGACGTACAATGAGCAGTTCTTC

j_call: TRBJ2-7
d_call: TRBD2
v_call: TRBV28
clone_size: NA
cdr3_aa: CASSSQRDSRGPYEQYF
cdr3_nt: TGTGCCAGCAGCTCCCAGCGGGATAGTAGGGGACCCTACGAGCAGTACTTC

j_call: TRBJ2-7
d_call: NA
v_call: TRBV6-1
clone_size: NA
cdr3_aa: CASSPGQFSGEQYF
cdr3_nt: TGTGCCAGCAGTCCAGGACAGTTCTCCGGCGAGCAGTACTTC

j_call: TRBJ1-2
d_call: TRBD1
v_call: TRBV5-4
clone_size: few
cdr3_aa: CASSWDRDGYTF
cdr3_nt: TGTGCCAGCAGTTGGGACAGGGATGGCTACACCTTC

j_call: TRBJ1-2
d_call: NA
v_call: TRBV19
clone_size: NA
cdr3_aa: CASSKQGVEYGYTF
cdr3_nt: TGTGCCAGTAGTAAACAGGGAGTCGAATATGGCTACACCTTC

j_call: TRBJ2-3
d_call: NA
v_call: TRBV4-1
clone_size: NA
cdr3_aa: CASSQDLWGTDTQYF
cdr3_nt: TGCGCCAGCAGCCAAGACCTTTGGGGCACAGATACGCAGTATTTT

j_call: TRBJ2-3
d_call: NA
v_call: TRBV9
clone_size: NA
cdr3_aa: CASSARYSTDTQYF
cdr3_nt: TGTGCCAGCAGCGCCCGTTATAGCACAGATACGCAGTATTTT

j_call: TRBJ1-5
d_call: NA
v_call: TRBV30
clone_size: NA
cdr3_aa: CAWNPSGVMGNQPQHF
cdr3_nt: TGTGCCTGGAATCCCTCAGGGGTAATGGGCAATCAGCCCCAGCATTTT

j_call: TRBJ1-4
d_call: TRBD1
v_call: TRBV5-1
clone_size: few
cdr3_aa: CASSSGQVNEKLFF
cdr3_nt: TGCGCCAGCAGCTCGGGACAGGTTAATGAAAAACTGTTTTTT

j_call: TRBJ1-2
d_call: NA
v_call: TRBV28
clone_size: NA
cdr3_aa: CASSFESAGGYTF
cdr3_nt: TGTGCCAGCAGTTTTGAGTCAGCTGGTGGCTACACCTTC

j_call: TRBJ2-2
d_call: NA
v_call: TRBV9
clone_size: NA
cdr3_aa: CASSGEASVDYGGELFF
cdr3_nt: TGTGCCAGCAGCGGGGAGGCTAGCGTGGATTATGGCGGGGAGCTGTTTTTT

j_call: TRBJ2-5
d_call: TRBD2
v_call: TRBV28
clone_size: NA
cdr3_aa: CASSQLRTSGQETQYF
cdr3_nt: TGTGCCAGCAGCCAACTTCGGACTAGCGGACAAGAGACCCAGTACTTC

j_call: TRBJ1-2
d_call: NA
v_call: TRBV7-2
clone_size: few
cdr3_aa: CASSFGSSYGYTF
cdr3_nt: TGTGCCAGCAGCTTTGGATCGTCCTATGGCTACACCTTC

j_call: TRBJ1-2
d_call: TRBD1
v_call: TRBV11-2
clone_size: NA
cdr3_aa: CASSPAGQGADYGYTF
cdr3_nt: TGTGCCAGCAGCCCGGCCGGACAGGGGGCGGACTATGGCTACACCTTC

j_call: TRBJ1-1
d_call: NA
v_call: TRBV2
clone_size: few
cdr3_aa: CASSEGPPNTEAFF
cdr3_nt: TGTGCCAGCAGTGAAGGCCCCCCGAACACTGAAGCTTTCTTT

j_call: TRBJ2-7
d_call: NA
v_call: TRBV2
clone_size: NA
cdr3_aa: CASSGDDYEQYF
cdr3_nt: TGTGCCAGCTCGGGGGATGACTACGAGCAGTACTTC

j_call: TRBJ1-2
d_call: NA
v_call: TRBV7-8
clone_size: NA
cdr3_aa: CASSRTPDSLYGYTF
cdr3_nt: TGTGCCAGCAGCCGAACACCAGACAGCCTCTATGGCTACACCTTC

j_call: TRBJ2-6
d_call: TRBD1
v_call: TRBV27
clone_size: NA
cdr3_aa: CASSLWGQPSGANVLTF
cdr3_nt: TGTGCCAGCAGCCTTTGGGGACAGCCATCCGGGGCCAACGTCCTGACTTTC

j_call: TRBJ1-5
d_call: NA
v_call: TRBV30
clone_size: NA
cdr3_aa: CAWSLGEPQHF
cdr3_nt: TGTGCCTGGAGTTTGGGGGAACCCCAGCATTTT

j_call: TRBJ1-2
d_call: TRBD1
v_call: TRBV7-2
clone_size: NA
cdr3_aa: CASSVGQGPYGYTF
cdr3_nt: TGTGCCAGCAGCGTGGGACAGGGACCTTATGGCTACACCTTC

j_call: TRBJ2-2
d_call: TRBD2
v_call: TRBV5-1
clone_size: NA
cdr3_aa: CASKVLAGTGELFF
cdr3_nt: TGCGCCAGCAAGGTTCTAGCGGGGACCGGGGAGCTGTTTTTT

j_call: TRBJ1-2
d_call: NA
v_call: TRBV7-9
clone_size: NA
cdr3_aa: CASSLGGLGGYTF
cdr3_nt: TGTGCCAGCAGCTTAGGGGGGCTGGGCGGCTACACCTTC

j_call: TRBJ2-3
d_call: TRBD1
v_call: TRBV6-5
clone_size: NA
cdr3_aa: CASTPPGTGVDTQYF
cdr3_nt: TGTGCCAGCACCCCACCCGGGACAGGGGTTGATACGCAGTATTTT

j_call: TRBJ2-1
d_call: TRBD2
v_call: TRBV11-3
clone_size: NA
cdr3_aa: CASSPHGGEGQFF
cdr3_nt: TGTGCCAGCAGCCCTCACGGGGGGGAGGGGCAGTTCTTC

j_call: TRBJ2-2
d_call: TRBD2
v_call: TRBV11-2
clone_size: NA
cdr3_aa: CASSQRLAVNTGELFF
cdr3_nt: TGTGCCAGCAGCCAAAGACTAGCGGTTAACACCGGGGAGCTGTTTTTT

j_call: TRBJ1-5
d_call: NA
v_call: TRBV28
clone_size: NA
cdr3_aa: CASIRAGGNQPQHF
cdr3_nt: TGTGCCAGCATCAGGGCAGGGGGCAATCAGCCCCAGCATTTT

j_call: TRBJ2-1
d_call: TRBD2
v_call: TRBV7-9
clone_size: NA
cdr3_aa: CASSPSGRAVVNEQFF
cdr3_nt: TGTGCCAGCAGCCCTAGCGGGAGGGCCGTCGTGAATGAGCAGTTCTTC

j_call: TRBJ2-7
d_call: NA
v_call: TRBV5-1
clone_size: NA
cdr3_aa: CASGPGQSITYEQYF
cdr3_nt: TGCGCCAGCGGCCCAGGACAGTCAATAACCTACGAGCAGTACTTC

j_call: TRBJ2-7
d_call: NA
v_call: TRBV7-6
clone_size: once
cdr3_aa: CASSLLATGGSYEQYF
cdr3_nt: TGTGCCAGCAGCTTACTCGCGACAGGAGGATCCTACGAGCAGTACTTC

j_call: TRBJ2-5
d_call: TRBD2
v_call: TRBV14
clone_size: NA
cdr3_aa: CASSQGTSGRDQETQYF
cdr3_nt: TGTGCCAGCAGCCAGGGGACTAGCGGGAGAGATCAAGAGACCCAGTACTTC

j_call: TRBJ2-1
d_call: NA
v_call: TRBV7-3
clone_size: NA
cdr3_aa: CASSLMGYNEQFF
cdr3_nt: TGTGCCAGCAGCTTAATGGGCTACAATGAGCAGTTCTTC

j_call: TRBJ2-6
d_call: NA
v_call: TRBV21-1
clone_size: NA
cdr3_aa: CASSVKANVLTF
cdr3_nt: TGTGCCAGCAGCGTTAAAGCCAACGTCCTGACTTTC

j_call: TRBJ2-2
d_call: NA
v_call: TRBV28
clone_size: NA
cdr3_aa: CASHGGQYTGELFF
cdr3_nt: TGTGCCAGCCATGGGGGGCAGTACACCGGGGAGCTGTTTTTT